The 32 T cell receptor beta chains in this list originate from one sample, sequenced in a study of blood T cell repertoires in COVID-19. Libraries were prepared by immunoSEQ multiplex PCR; TCRdb keeps only in-frame clonotypes and omits some of them. The data hold some 210,000 clones, with roughly 77% observed a single time. The specimen sequenced was PBMCs or T cells enriched from blood (not recorded which). These receptors originate from a man aged 35-49 years who had recovered from COVID-19.

This CDR3 reads CASSSRQGLRHEQYF. Here the CDR3 DNA reads TGTGCCAGCAGTTCCAGACAGGGTTTGAGGCACGAGCAGTACTTC. The rearrangement links TRBV27 to TRBJ2-7, with 7 bases lining up with TRBD1. The V gene's germline CDR1 is MNHEY and CDR2 SMNVEV (reference sequence). This CDR3 is built from 15 residues. V gave up 4 bases and J gave up 5 bases; unmatched junction bases: 11.

The chain uses TRBV5-1 and TRBJ1-2; D is perhaps TRBD1 (5 bases). Between the trimmed V and J ends, which lost 0 bases and 11 bases, there was a span of 8 bases. CDR1 and CDR2 from the germline V gene are SGHRS and YFSETQ. This CDR3 spans 11 amino acids. In DNA, the CDR3 is TGCGCCAGCAGCTTGGACCAGGGATACACCTTC. As protein: CASSLDQGYTF.

CDR3 coding DNA: TGCGCCAGCAGCTTGGTGTCAGTCTATGGCTACACCTTC. This translates into CASSLVSVYGYTF. The chain employs TRBV5-1 and TRBJ1-2, with D unclear. The germline V gene has CDR1 SGHRS and CDR2 YFSETQ. V gave up 0 bases and J gave up 4 bases, with 7 bases separating them. This CDR3 spans 13 amino acids.

This clone was found once. The chain couples TRBV15 to TRBJ1-4; possible D gene TRBD1, 5 bases. V lost 0 bases and J lost 6, with 14 bases in between. Germline CDR1 LNHNV, CDR2 YYDKDF (reference sequence). CDR3 length: 16 residues. CDR3 residues: CATSRDSSGAHEKLFF. CDR3 DNA sequence: TGTGCCACCAGCAGAGATAGTTCTGGGGCCCATGAAAAACTGTTTTTT.

V and J are TRBV29-1 and TRBJ2-1, with 8 bases fitting TRBD2. Trimming cost V 0 bases and J 6 bases; bases outside gene matches: 7. The CDR3 contains 15 residues. In germline, CDR1 is SQVTM, CDR2 ANQGSEA. CDR3: CSVEDQAGAPNEQFF. CDR3 nucleotide sequence: TGCAGCGTTGAAGATCAAGCGGGAGCCCCCAATGAGCAGTTCTTC.

The chain joins TRBV15 to TRBJ2-6, with 7 bases fitting TRBD1. The germline CDR1 and CDR2 sequences are LNHNV and YYDKDF (reference sequence). The CDR3 has 18 amino acids. V lost 2 bases and J lost 0; bases outside the gene matches: 7. CDR3 DNA: TGTGCCACCAGCAGACCCGAGGGGGCAGACTCTGGGGCCAACGTCCTGACTTTC. This gives the protein CATSRPEGADSGANVLTF.

The chain joins TRBV18 to TRBJ2-7; TRBD1 matches 7 bases. This CDR3 spans 15 amino acids. CDR1 is KGHSH and CDR2 is LQKENI in the germline V gene. After removal of 5 bases from V and 1 base from J, the junction contained 8 bases not matched to a gene. This CDR3 is CASSSTGTASYEQYF. The DNA of the CDR3 is TGTGCCAGCTCATCAACCGGGACAGCGTCCTACGAGCAGTACTTC.

This chain uses TRBV18 with TRBJ2-1; weak D call: TRBD2 (6 bases). CDR3 size: 16 residues. Between the trimmed V and J ends, which lost 3 bases and 0 bases, there was a span of 12 bases. Germline CDR1 is KGHSH and CDR2 is LQKENI. CDR3 nucleotide sequence: TGTGCCAGCTCACCTTATGCGGGACTCTCCTACAATGAGCAGTTCTTC. This gives the protein CASSPYAGLSYNEQFF. The full variable domain, completed using reference TRBV18 and TRBJ2-1, is NAGVMQNPRHLVRRRGQEARLRCSPMKGHSHVYWYRQLPEEGLKFMVYLQKENIIDESGMPKERFSAEFPKEGPSILRIQQVVRGDSAAYFCASSPYAGLSYNEQFFGPGTRLTVL.

This sequence joins TRBV11-2 and TRBJ2-1; no definite D call. The CDR3 covers 13 residues. CDR1 and CDR2 from the germline V gene are SGHAT and FQNNGV. V was cut by 4 bases and J by 4 bases, with 8 bases left in between. The CDR3 here is CASSSIRYNEQFF. In nucleotides, the CDR3 is TGTGCCAGCAGCTCTATACGATACAATGAGCAGTTCTTC.

The rearrangement uses TRBV6-6 and TRBJ2-7; 14 positions agree with TRBD2. Germline V gives CDR1 MNHNY, CDR2 SVGAGI (reference sequence). This CDR3 comprises 19 residues. V shed 5 bases and J 3 bases; nucleotides not matched to a gene: 15. The chain's CDR3 is CASSLNPGLAGDGRYEQYF. CDR3 sequence (DNA): TGTGCCAGCAGTCTCAACCCGGGACTAGCGGGAGATGGGCGCTACGAGCAGTACTTC.

Turning to this clone: The same CDR3 can be traced to other DNA sequences in this sample. This rearrangement joins TRBV14 to TRBJ1-3; 8 bases map to TRBD1. This CDR3 comprises 13 residues. Trimming removed 6 bases from V and 2 bases from J; junction bases left unmatched: 0. Germline CDR1 is SGHDN and CDR2 is FVKESK. CDR3 residues: CASRTGAGNTIYF. The CDR3 nucleotides are TGTGCCAGCAGGACAGGGGCTGGAAACACCATATATTTT.

This rearrangement joins TRBV10-3 to TRBJ1-1; D is possibly TRBD1 (6 bases). Looked up from germline, CDR1 is ENHRY and CDR2 is SYGVKD. This CDR3 comprises 15 residues. The germline V and J ends were trimmed by 3 bases and 5 bases, with 16 bases remaining between them. The CDR3 nucleotides are TGTGCCATCAGTGATCTACAGGGTAGGCGAACTGAAGCTTTCTTT. Protein product: CAISDLQGRRTEAFF.

The chain has TRBV7-2 and TRBJ2-1; 8 nucleotides match TRBD2. V shed 5 bases and J 0 bases; nucleotides not matched to a gene: 6. Per germline, CDR1 SGHTA and CDR2 FQGNSA. The CDR3 totals 16 residues. The CDR3 here is CASSAVGTSSYNEQFF. The CDR3 DNA follows: TGTGCCAGCAGCGCTGTAGGGACTAGCTCCTACAATGAGCAGTTCTTC.

The chain is built from TRBV19 and TRBJ1-3; D is possibly TRBD1 (6 bases). V lost 6 bases to trimming and J lost 8 bases, with 8 bases between them. CDR3 length: 11 amino acids. Germline V gives CDR1 LNHDA, CDR2 SQIVND (reference sequence). DNA for the CDR3: TGTGCCAGTAGAGGGGGATACACCATATATTTT. Its protein is CASRGGYTIYF.

This clone was counted a single time. The V and J genes are TRBV30 and TRBJ1-5; 7 positions agree with TRBD1. The junction had 12 bases not matched to a gene; V was cut back by 1 base and J by 6 bases. This CDR3 region has 16 residues. The germline V gene has CDR1 GTSNPN and CDR2 SVGIG (reference sequence). The CDR3 coding sequence is TGTGCCTGGAGTGGTTCGGGACAGTGGAGGGGTCAGCCCCAGCATTTT. This sequence encodes CAWSGSGQWRGQPQHF.

The chain joins TRBV29-1 to TRBJ1-2; perhaps TRBD1 as D (6 bases). The CDR3 spans 12 residues. Trimming shortened V by 1 base and J by 7 bases, and 10 bases separated the two germline ends. Germline V CDR1 and CDR2: SQVTM, ANQGSEA. As DNA, the CDR3 is TGCAGCGTTGAAGTGGGGGGGCTTGGCTACACCTTC. Protein sequence: CSVEVGGLGYTF.

The V and J genes are TRBV5-4 and TRBJ1-2; D not certain. CDR1 and CDR2 (germline): SGHNT, YYREEE (reference sequence). The CDR3 contains 12 residues. V lost 2 bases and J 7 bases, leaving 9 bases between the germline ends. The CDR3 nucleotides read TGTGCCAGCAGCTTTGGCAGTGTTGGCTACACCTTC. It codes for CASSFGSVGYTF.

The chain has TRBV5-1 and TRBJ2-1; D possibly corresponds to TRBD2 (6 bases). V was clipped by 3 bases and J by 5 bases, with 15 bases between them. The length of the CDR3 is 15 residues. The germline CDR1 and CDR2 sequences are SGHRS and YFSETQ. CDR3 sequence (DNA): TGCGCCAGCAGCTCCGGGTCAGCGGGCAACAATGAGCAGTTCTTC. Its translation: CASSSGSAGNNEQFF.

The chain recombines TRBV28 with TRBJ1-5, with TRBD1 identical over 8 bases. The germline V gene encodes CDR1 MDHEN and CDR2 SYDVKM. There are 15 residues in the CDR3. The V segment lost 7 bases and the J segment 2 bases; nucleotides outside the gene matches: 7. CDR3 coding DNA: TGTGCCAGCAACCTCCAGGGGGCAGGCAATCAGCCCCAGCATTTT. Residues: CASNLQGAGNQPQHF.

The rearrangement links TRBV7-9 to TRBJ1-3; D call uncertain. Per germline, CDR1 SEHNR and CDR2 FQNEAQ (reference sequence). The ends were cut back, 3 bases at V and 14 bases at J, with 11 bases in the middle. CDR3 length: 11 amino acids. In DNA, the CDR3 is TGTGCCAGCAGCTTCTCCGGGAGCCTATATTTT. Translated: CASSFSGSLYF.

The rearrangement uses TRBV7-9 and TRBJ2-3; D remains ambiguous. The V gene's germline CDR1 is SEHNR and CDR2 FQNEAQ (reference sequence). The ends were cut back, 5 bases at V and 6 bases at J, with 18 bases in the middle. The CDR3 covers 15 residues. DNA of the CDR3: TGTGCCAGCAGCCTCACAGTTCCCCCACAGGATACGCAGTATTTT. It yields the protein CASSLTVPPQDTQYF.

The table lists this clone with a few counts. The chain employs TRBV28 and TRBJ1-5; D remains unclear. The germline gives CDR1 MDHEN, CDR2 SYDVKM. V dropped 4 bases and J dropped 3 bases, with 13 bases sitting between them. This CDR3 region has 15 residues. The CDR3 sequence: CASSSLDTNNQPQHF. The CDR3 DNA reads TGTGCCAGCAGTTCTTTAGACACGAACAATCAGCCCCAGCATTTT.

This chain uses TRBV5-5 with TRBJ2-1; TRBD1 aligns across 8 bases. Germline trimming cut 0 bases from V and 5 bases from J; bases unmatched to any gene: 7. CDR1 and CDR2 (germline): SGHKS, YYEKEE (reference sequence). The CDR3 length is 16 residues. The CDR3 coding sequence is TGTGCCAGCAGCTTGGGGTGGCAGGGGGCGGACAATGAGCAGTTCTTC. Its translation is CASSLGWQGADNEQFF.

The chain has TRBV6-6 and TRBJ1-6; TRBD1 matches 9 bases. The CDR3 loop spans 16 amino acids. Losses at the gene ends were 4 bases for V and 3 bases for J; bases not matched to a gene: 4. Germline CDR1 is MNHNY and CDR2 is SVGAGI (reference sequence). The CDR3 DNA is TGTGCCAGCAGTTCCGGGACAGGGCTCTATAATTCACCCCTCCACTTT. It encodes CASSSGTGLYNSPLHF.

The gene calls are TRBV5-1 and TRBJ1-1; D is perhaps TRBD1 (6 bases). The CDR3 is made up of 14 amino acids. Germline values: CDR1 SGHRS, CDR2 YFSETQ. Between the trimmed V and J ends, which lost 4 bases and 1 base, there was a span of 11 bases. CDR3 sequence: CASSLGQRNTEAFF. CDR3 coding DNA: TGCGCCAGCAGCCTCGGACAGAGGAACACTGAAGCTTTCTTT. Full variable domain (missing parts from reference TRBV5-1 and TRBJ1-1): KAGVTQTPRYLIKTRGQQVTLSCSPISGHRSVSWYQQTPGQGLQFLFEYFSETQRNKGNFPGRFSGRQFSNSRSEMNVSTLELGDSALYLCASSLGQRNTEAFFGQGTRLTVV.

This clone was found a few times. The chain uses TRBV10-1 and TRBJ2-7, with TRBD2 identical over 8 bases. The CDR3 sequence is 14 residues long. V shed 3 bases and J 6 bases; nucleotides not matched to a gene: 7. Germline-derived CDR1 and CDR2 are WNHNN and SYGVQD (reference sequence). The CDR3 loop reads CASSETSGSPEQYF. The CDR3 DNA is TGCGCCAGCAGTGAAACTAGCGGTTCGCCCGAGCAGTACTTC.

The chain is built from TRBV7-3 and TRBJ2-6, with D perhaps matching TRBD1 (5 bases). The V and J ends lost 3 bases and 3 bases respectively, with 9 bases between them. Germline CDR1 SGHTA, CDR2 FQGTGA. This CDR3 has 15 amino acids. CDR3 sequence (DNA): TGTGCCAGCAGCTTTGTGGGGCGTGGGGCCAACGTCCTGACTTTC. The encoded protein is CASSFVGRGANVLTF.

The chain couples TRBV2 to TRBJ1-5, with D unclear. CDR1 and CDR2 (germline): SNHLY, FYNNEI. Between the trimmed V and J ends, which lost 4 bases and 3 bases, there was a span of 7 bases. CDR3 length equals 13 residues. The CDR3 coding sequence is TGTGCCAGCAGTGTAGAGGTCAATCAGCCCCAGCATTTT. Translation gives CASSVEVNQPQHF.

This clone was counted a single time. This chain links TRBV7-2 with TRBJ1-6; 7 bases agree with TRBD1. CDR1 and CDR2 from the germline V gene are SGHTA and FQGNSA. CDR3 size: 15 residues. V dropped 5 bases and J dropped 10; count of bases not matched to a gene: 11. In DNA form, the CDR3 reads TGTGCCAGCAGCACTCAGCGACAGGGTTGGTCACCCCTCCACTTT. Amino acids: CASSTQRQGWSPLHF.

This clone came up a few times. The gene calls are TRBV9 and TRBJ1-2, with TRBD1 matching over 7 bases. V dropped 4 bases and J dropped 9; count of bases not matched to a gene: 12. Germline V gene data show CDR1 as SGDLS and CDR2 as YYNGEE. The CDR3 totals 14 residues. The CDR3, as DNA: TGTGCCAGCAGCCTGGAACCAGGGGGTTTCAGCTACACCTTC. The encoded protein is CASSLEPGGFSYTF.

This chain links TRBV9 with TRBJ2-5; D gene uncertain. V gave up 5 bases and J gave up 7 bases, with 18 bases separating them. Germline V lookup: CDR1 SGDLS, CDR2 YYNGEE. This CDR3 has 14 amino acids. The CDR3 protein is CASSQSSEPWTQYF. CDR3 sequence (DNA): TGTGCCAGCAGTCAATCATCCGAGCCTTGGACCCAGTACTTC.

This clone was recorded many times. The chain links TRBV11-2 to TRBJ2-7, with D maybe TRBD1 (6 bases). Germline-derived CDR1 and CDR2 are SGHAT and FQNNGV. This CDR3 region has 14 residues. The V gene lost 6 bases and the J gene lost 5 bases, with 17 bases spanning the gap. Here the CDR3 DNA reads TGTGCCAGCAGATTTACAGGGCCTTTGGACGAGCAGTACTTC. This translates into CASRFTGPLDEQYF.